Described below is a single T cell receptor (beta chain) sequence and its context. The target antigen is unknown. Germline V lookup: CDR1 SGHTA, CDR2 FQGNSA. The CDR3 is 13 residues long. V was cut by 5 bases and J by 8 bases, with 12 bases left in between. This entry is derived from a study of T-cell memory formation after mild COVID-19. Notes on the study in general: Contracting clones from day 15 to 85 had balanced CD4/CD8; later expanders favoured CD4+.

Via MiXCR, TCRdb re-called the 5' RACE reads, giving one row per CDR3 protein. The table shows fewer than 700,000 distinct CDR3 sequences, with under 20% occurring only once. This sequence joins TRBV7-2 and TRBJ2-2; D unresolved. The TCR comes from an adult woman who had mild COVID-19 (a few samples of this study predate the infection). Cell type and time point are not known. Input material: PBMCs or a T cell subset sorted from them (not recorded which). The CDR3 protein is CASSPRLIGELFF. The DNA for the CDR3 is TGTGCCAGCAGCCCACGACTCATTGGGGAGCTGTTTTTT.